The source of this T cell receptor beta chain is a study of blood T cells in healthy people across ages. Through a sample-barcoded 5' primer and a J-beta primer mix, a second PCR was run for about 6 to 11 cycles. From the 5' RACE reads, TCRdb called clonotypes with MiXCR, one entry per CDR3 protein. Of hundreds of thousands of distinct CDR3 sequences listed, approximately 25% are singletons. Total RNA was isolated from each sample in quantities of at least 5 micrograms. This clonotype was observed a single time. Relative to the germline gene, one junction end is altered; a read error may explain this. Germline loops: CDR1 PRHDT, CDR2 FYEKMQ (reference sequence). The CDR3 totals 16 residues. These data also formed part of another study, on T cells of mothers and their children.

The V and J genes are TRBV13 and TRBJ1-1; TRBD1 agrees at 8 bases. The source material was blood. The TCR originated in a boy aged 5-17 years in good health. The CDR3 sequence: CANSLGEAGGNTEAFF. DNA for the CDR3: TGTGCCAACAGCTTAGGGGAGGCAGGGGGCAACACTGAAGCTTTCTTT.